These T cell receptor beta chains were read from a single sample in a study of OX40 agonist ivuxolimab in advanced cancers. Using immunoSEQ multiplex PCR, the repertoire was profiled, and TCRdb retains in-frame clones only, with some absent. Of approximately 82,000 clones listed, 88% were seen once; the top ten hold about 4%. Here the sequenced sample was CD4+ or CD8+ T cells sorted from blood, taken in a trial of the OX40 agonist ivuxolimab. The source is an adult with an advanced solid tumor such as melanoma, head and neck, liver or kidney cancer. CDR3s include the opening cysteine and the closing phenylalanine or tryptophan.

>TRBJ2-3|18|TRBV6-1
CASSEAVSRPGSTDTQYF
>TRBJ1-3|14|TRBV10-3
CAIINDRAGNTIYF
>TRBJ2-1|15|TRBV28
CASSPGTSEGDEQFF
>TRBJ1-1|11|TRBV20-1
CSASDNTEAFF
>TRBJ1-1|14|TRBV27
CASSLSSGNTEAFF
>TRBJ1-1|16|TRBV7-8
CASSYSSGTGLDEAFF
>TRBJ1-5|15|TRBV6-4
CASSDPCYCNQPQHF
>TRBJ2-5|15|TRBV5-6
CASSRSWEGQETQYF
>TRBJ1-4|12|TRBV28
CASGAIMKELFF
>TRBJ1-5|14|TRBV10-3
CAISPDYSNQPQHF
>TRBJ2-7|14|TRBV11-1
CASSPGGPFDEQYF
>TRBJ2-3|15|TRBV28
CASSMGGSGTDTQYF
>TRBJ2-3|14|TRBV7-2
CASSFSGTTDTQYF
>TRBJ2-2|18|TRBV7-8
CASRSPGQGEMNTGELFF
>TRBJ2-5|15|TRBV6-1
CASSSYGDRPETQYF
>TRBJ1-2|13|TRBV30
CAYDRTGGGGYTF
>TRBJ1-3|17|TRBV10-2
CASSEFLSRPLGNTIYF
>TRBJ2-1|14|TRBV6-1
CASIADITYNEQFF
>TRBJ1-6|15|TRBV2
CASSRGSSYNSPLHF
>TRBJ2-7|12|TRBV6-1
CASREGRGEQYF
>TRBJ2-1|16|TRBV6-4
CASSPQGTFSYNEQFF
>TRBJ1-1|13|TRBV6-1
CASSPRLNTEAFF
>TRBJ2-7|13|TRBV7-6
CASSFDRGYEQYF
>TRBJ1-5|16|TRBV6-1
CASSEGTPGGNQPQHF
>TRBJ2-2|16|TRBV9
CASSVDPSGNTGELFF
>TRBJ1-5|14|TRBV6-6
CASSPQGGDQPQHF
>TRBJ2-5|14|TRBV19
CASSISQGRETQYF
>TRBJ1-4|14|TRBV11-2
CASSSPSANEKLFF
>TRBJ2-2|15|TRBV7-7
CASSRLAGVTGELFF
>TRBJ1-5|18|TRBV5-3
CARSQSRRYRVINQPQHF
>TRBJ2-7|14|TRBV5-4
CASSLDGRRGEQYF
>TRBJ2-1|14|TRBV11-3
CASSLDLTNNEQFF
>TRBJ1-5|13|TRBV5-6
CASSATANQPQHF
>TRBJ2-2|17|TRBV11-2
CASSPRLAGLRAGELFF
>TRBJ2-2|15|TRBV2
CASSPGNANTGELFF
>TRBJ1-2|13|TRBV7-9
CASSLGLENGYTF
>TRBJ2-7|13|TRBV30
CAWSRQVRYEQYF